One and the same sample provided the 25 T cell receptor beta chains below, sequenced in a study of cytomegalovirus exposure and HLA in healthy donors. PCR primers comprised 60 Vbeta and 13 Jbeta primers. Produced via immunoSEQ multiplex PCR; TCRdb's table is partial and in-frame only. The data show tens of thousands of clones, around 81% seen once. The specimen sequenced was PBMCs. These receptors were collected from a man aged 50 to 60 in good health and CMV-seronegative.

This clone occurred a few times. CDR3 loop: CASSLGGYGGNTIYF. The CDR3 nucleotides read TGTGCCAGCAGCTTAGGAGGGTACGGTGGAAACACCATATATTTT. The rearrangement uses TRBV7-9 and TRBJ1-3; no clear D. The CDR3 runs 15 residues. Germline assignment: CDR1 SEHNR and CDR2 FQNEAQ (reference sequence). V was trimmed by 1 base and J by 3 bases, leaving 10 bases between them.

The V gene is TRBV6-5, the J gene TRBJ2-7, with a possible D match to TRBD2 (6 bases). Germline CDR1 and CDR2: MNHEY and SVGAGI. V was cut by 4 bases and J by 2 bases, with 18 bases left in between. CDR3 size: 16 residues. The CDR3 sequence: CASSFKIGTPAYEQYF. The CDR3 DNA reads TGTGCCAGCAGTTTTAAAATCGGGACTCCTGCCTACGAGCAGTACTTC.

The chain uses TRBV4-3 and TRBJ2-7; 7 nucleotides match TRBD2. The CDR3 contains 17 residues. CDR1 and CDR2 from the germline V gene are LGHNA and YSLEER. Trimming removed 6 bases from V and 3 bases from J; junction bases left unmatched: 17. CDR3 DNA: TGCGCCAGCAGTCCTAATCTCAGAGCGGGACTTAACTACGAGCAGTACTTC. This sequence encodes CASSPNLRAGLNYEQYF.

This rearrangement joins TRBV7-2 to TRBJ1-1; 7 positions match TRBD1. The CDR3 has 15 amino acids. Germline loops: CDR1 SGHTA, CDR2 FQGNSA. V lost 1 base and J lost 1; bases outside the gene matches: 3. CDR3 loop: CASSLGGQRNTEAFF. CDR3 sequence (DNA): TGTGCCAGCAGCTTAGGGGGACAGAGGAACACTGAAGCTTTCTTT.

The V call is TRBV4-3, the J call TRBJ2-1, with 13 bases aligning to TRBD2. Germline V gene lookup returns CDR1 LGHNA and CDR2 YSLEER. Trimming took 4 bases from V and 9 from J; bases not matched to a gene: 6. This CDR3 contains 15 residues. The CDR3: CASSPERLAGGEQFF. Written as DNA, the CDR3 is TGCGCCAGCAGCCCAGAAAGACTAGCGGGAGGTGAGCAGTTCTTC.

This chain connects TRBV14 to TRBJ1-5, with 10 bases lining up with TRBD1. CDR3 size: 18 residues. J was trimmed by 6 bases and V by 0 bases; bases with no gene match: 11. Looked up from germline, CDR1 is SGHDN and CDR2 is FVKESK. CDR3 loop: CASSQDRDGTGVSQPQHF. The CDR3 nucleotides read TGTGCCAGCAGCCAAGATCGAGACGGGACAGGGGTCAGTCAGCCCCAGCATTTT.

This chain links TRBV5-1 with TRBJ2-7, with TRBD1 as a possible D gene (5 bases). The germline V and J ends were trimmed by 2 bases and 6 bases, with 12 bases remaining between them. CDR1 is SGHRS and CDR2 is YFSETQ in the germline V gene. The CDR3 runs to 13 residues. CDR3 in DNA: TGCGCCAGCAGCTTACAGGACCGAGGCGAGCAGTACTTC. Encoded protein: CASSLQDRGEQYF.

The chain joins TRBV7-9 to TRBJ2-7; maybe TRBD1 (5 bases). Germline loops: CDR1 SEHNR, CDR2 FQNEAQ (reference sequence). This CDR3 is 13 amino acids long. Trimming cost V 1 base and J 4 bases, with 8 bases left between them. The CDR3 reads CASSLGRGYEQYF. In nucleotides, the CDR3 is TGTGCCAGCAGCTTAGGAAGGGGTTACGAGCAGTACTTC.

This chain connects TRBV11-3 to TRBJ2-3; 7 nucleotides line up with TRBD2. Germline loops: CDR1 SGHNT, CDR2 YENEEA. The CDR3 contains 15 residues. V trimming: 4 bases; J trimming: 2 bases; junction bases outside the gene matches: 6. The CDR3 here is CASSSGGLITDTQYF. The CDR3, as DNA: TGTGCCAGCAGCTCGGGGGGACTCATCACAGATACGCAGTATTTT.

The rearrangement uses TRBV30 and TRBJ2-1; a weak D match, TRBD2 (8 bases). Trimming shortened V by 5 bases and J by 9 bases, and 32 bases separated the two germline ends. This CDR3 contains 18 residues. The germline V gene encodes CDR1 GTSNPN and CDR2 SVGIG (reference sequence). In nucleotides, the CDR3 is TGTGCCTGGGCGGGACAGTTTCTTTGGGGGACTAGAGTTCGTGAGCAGTTCTTC. It translates to CAWAGQFLWGTRVREQFF.

J is TRBJ1-6 and V is TRBV6-4, with TRBD1 matching 10 bases. Trimming took 5 bases from V and 10 from J; bases not matched to a gene: 5. The CDR3 has 14 residues. CDR1 MRHNA and CDR2 SNTAGT come from the germline V gene. DNA of the CDR3: TGTGCCAGCAGTTCGGACAGGGGGATCTCACCCCTCCACTTT. Translation gives CASSSDRGISPLHF.

The chain recombines TRBV30 with TRBJ2-2; D is undetermined. Looked up from germline, CDR1 is GTSNPN and CDR2 is SVGIG (reference sequence). The V gene lost 0 bases and the J gene lost 3 bases, with 8 bases spanning the gap. The CDR3 is 14 residues long. The CDR3 DNA follows: TGTGCCTGGAGTGTAGGCGGAGACACCGGGGAGCTGTTTTTT. It is translated as CAWSVGGDTGELFF. Complete variable domain (other parts from reference TRBV30 and TRBJ2-2): SQTIHQWPATLVQPVGSPLSLECTVEGTSNPNLYWYRQAAGRGLQLLFYSVGIGQISSEVPQNLSASRPQDRQFILSSKKLLLSDSGFYLCAWSVGGDTGELFFGEGSRLTVL.

This clone was recorded a few times. The CDR3 sequence: CASSPGTSVRELFF. CDR3 DNA sequence: TGTGCCAGCAGCCCCGGGACTAGCGTTAGGGAGCTGTTTTTT. The chain uses TRBV28 and TRBJ2-2; TRBD2 matches 10 bases. Trimming took 6 bases from V and 9 from J; bases not matched to a gene: 7. Germline V gives CDR1 MDHEN, CDR2 SYDVKM. This CDR3 region has 14 residues.

The chain uses TRBV7-6 and TRBJ2-2, with 14 positions matching TRBD2. The CDR3 consists of 17 residues. CDR1 SGHVS and CDR2 FNYEAQ come from the germline V gene. J was trimmed by 7 bases and V by 6 bases; bases with no gene match: 10. CDR3 region: CASSSIGTSGSGGELFF. The CDR3 nucleotides read TGTGCCAGCAGTTCAATCGGGACTAGCGGGAGTGGCGGGGAGCTGTTTTTT.

The J gene is TRBJ2-3, the V gene TRBV5-1, with TRBD2 matching 11 bases. Germline CDR1 and CDR2: SGHRS and YFSETQ. The CDR3 covers 15 residues. V was pared by 0 bases and J by 10 bases, with 7 bases of the junction left unmatched. The DNA for the CDR3 is TGCGCCAGCAGCTTGGCTAGCGGGGGGCACGATGCGCAGTATTTT. Protein product: CASSLASGGHDAQYF.

The chain carries TRBV29-1 and TRBJ1-1, with D uncertain. Germline CDR1 is SQVTM and CDR2 is ANQGSEA. The CDR3 length is 13 residues. V lost 0 bases to trimming and J lost 5 bases, with 10 bases between them. The CDR3 is CSVEEGRGTEAFF. The CDR3 DNA is TGCAGCGTTGAAGAGGGGAGAGGAACTGAAGCTTTCTTT.

The V call is TRBV5-1, the J call TRBJ2-1; 7 bases map to TRBD1. The CDR3 has 15 residues. Germline CDR1 reads SGHRS; CDR2 reads YFSETQ. V was pared by 2 bases and J by 5 bases, with 7 bases of the junction left unmatched. CDR3 in amino acids: CASSLSTGSHNEQFF. The CDR3 coding sequence is TGCGCCAGCAGCTTATCGACAGGGTCCCACAATGAGCAGTTCTTC.

The gene calls are TRBV5-1 and TRBJ1-1; 9 bases line up with TRBD1. Per germline, CDR1 SGHRS and CDR2 YFSETQ. V was pared by 3 bases and J by 1 base, with 10 bases of the junction left unmatched. The CDR3 is made up of 17 amino acids. Written as DNA, the CDR3 is TGCGCCAGCAGCTATGGGGACAGGGAAACGGAGAACACTGAAGCTTTCTTT. Its protein product is CASSYGDRETENTEAFF.

V is TRBV18 and J is TRBJ2-3; a possible D gene is TRBD1 (6 bases). The V gene lost 5 bases and the J gene lost 2 bases, with 11 bases spanning the gap. Germline CDR1 KGHSH, CDR2 LQKENI. The CDR3 loop spans 14 amino acids. CDR3 coding DNA: TGTGCCAGCTCATCCACAGGGAACACAGATACGCAGTATTTT. Translating it yields CASSSTGNTDTQYF.

The chain has TRBV30 and TRBJ1-3, with TRBD1 identical over 10 bases. The J segment lost 0 bases and the V segment lost 6 bases, leaving 5 bases of the junction unmatched. The length of the CDR3 is 15 residues. CDR1 and CDR2 from the germline V gene are GTSNPN and SVGIG (reference sequence). This CDR3 is CACAGQGFSGNTIYF. In nucleotides, the CDR3 is TGTGCCTGTGCGGGACAGGGGTTCTCTGGAAACACCATATATTTT.

This chain links TRBV9 with TRBJ2-2, with D uncertain. Trimming removed 2 bases from V and 5 bases from J, with 16 bases in between. The CDR3 length is 16 residues. CDR1 and CDR2 from the germline V gene are SGDLS and YYNGEE. The CDR3 protein is CASSVVASSQTGELFF. In nucleotides, the CDR3 is TGTGCCAGCAGCGTTGTAGCCAGCTCTCAAACCGGGGAGCTGTTTTTT.

The V call is TRBV4-3, the J call TRBJ2-1, with 10 positions matching TRBD2. The germline V gene has CDR1 LGHNA and CDR2 YSLEER. The CDR3 contains 15 residues. Trimming took 0 bases from V and 9 from J; bases not matched to a gene: 5. CDR3 nucleotides: TGCGCCAGCAGCCAAGATGCTAGCGGGAGTGCTGAGCAGTTCTTC. Translated, it gives CASSQDASGSAEQFF.

A single count supports this clone. V gene TRBV28 combines with J gene TRBJ1-1; no clear D gene. The ends were cut back, 6 bases at V and 4 bases at J, with 9 bases in the middle. The V gene's germline CDR1 is MDHEN and CDR2 SYDVKM. This CDR3 has 12 residues. The CDR3 coding sequence is TGTGCCAGCAGGGCCGGGATCACTGAAGCTTTCTTT. Translating it yields CASRAGITEAFF.

The chain recombines TRBV9 with TRBJ2-1; 10 bases are a match to TRBD2. The J segment lost 7 bases and the V segment lost 4 bases, leaving 8 bases of the junction unmatched. Looked up from germline, CDR1 is SGDLS and CDR2 is YYNGEE. This CDR3 spans 15 amino acids. Here the CDR3 reads CASSSGLAVYNEQFF. DNA of the CDR3: TGTGCCAGCAGCTCAGGACTAGCGGTATATAATGAGCAGTTCTTC.

The chain is built from TRBV30 and TRBJ1-1; D is undetermined. This CDR3 region has 13 residues. Trimming stripped 8 bases from V and 5 bases from J, with 18 bases between. CDR1 and CDR2 (germline): GTSNPN, SVGIG (reference sequence). CDR3 bases: TGTGCCGGCCTTAGGAGCTTACGGACTGAAGCTTTCTTT. Its protein is CAGLRSLRTEAFF.